The clone carrying this TCR beta chain was recorded many times. RNA served as the template for amplifying TCR beta CDR3 regions. First-round RT-PCR with HTBI primers preceded a second-round multiplex PCR. TCRdb re-called the multiplex PCR reads with MiXCR, one entry per CDR3 protein. The sample has 500,000 to 600,000 distinct CDR3 sequences, 39% seen once. The sample belongs to a study of Graves' ophthalmopathy and Graves' hyperthyroidism. Overall study context: Hyperthyroidism is called stable when no ophthalmopathy develops within 18 months of follow-up.

Hyperthyroidism cases were recent diagnoses of under 2 months' duration in people aged 18 to 65. V gave up 1 base and J gave up 3 bases, with 9 bases separating them. The CDR3 runs to 15 residues. CDR1 and CDR2 (germline): MGHDK, SYGVNS. The clonotype originates from an adult man with Graves' hyperthyroidism. Source material: peripheral blood or thyroid tissue (not recorded which). The rearrangement joins TRBV25-1 to TRBJ2-2; TRBD1 is a possible D gene (6 bases). CDR3 in amino acids: CASSESRTDTGELFF. Here the CDR3 DNA reads TGTGCCAGCAGTGAATCTCGGACAGACACCGGGGAGCTGTTTTTT.